The 26 T cell receptor beta chains below were found in one sample sequenced in a study of beta chain features in type 1 diabetes. The study reverse transcribed the entire isolated RNA, so it sequenced expressed TCRB transcripts. TCRdb's table, derived via immunoSEQ multiplex PCR, lists solely in-frame clones and lacks some. The data show around 40,000 clones, 51% seen once. The specimen was Tregs from blood. The receptors originated from a woman aged 18-29 years in good health.

This clone has a single count. One end of the junction varies from germline; a read error may be responsible. This chain uses TRBV5-1 with TRBJ2-5; D perhaps matches TRBD1 (5 bases). Germline V lookup: CDR1 SGHRS, CDR2 YFSETQ. The CDR3 is 15 residues long. The CDR3 DNA sequence: TGCGCCAGCAGCTTGGCCGGCAGGGTAGAGGAGACCCAGCACTTC. This translates into CASSLAGRVEETQHF.

This clone appeared a single time. This chain connects TRBV5-1 to TRBJ2-5, with a tentative D call TRBD1 (7 bases). Trimming stripped 2 bases from V and 11 bases from J, with 19 bases between. The CDR3 has 14 residues. CDR1 and CDR2 from the germline V gene are SGHRS and YFSETQ. The CDR3 DNA follows: TGCGCCAGCAGCTTTGGAGGGGACAGTCATCCGCAGTACTTC. Translating gives CASSFGGDSHPQYF.

The table lists this clone with a few counts. The genes are TRBV5-1 and TRBJ2-7, with TRBD1 matching over 7 bases. This CDR3 has 13 residues. With 3 bases clipped from V and 5 bases from J, the junction kept 5 bases outside the gene matches. The germline gives CDR1 SGHRS, CDR2 YFSETQ. CDR3 sequence: CASSWDRVDEQYF. The CDR3 DNA follows: TGCGCCAGCAGCTGGGACAGAGTGGACGAGCAGTACTTC.

For the CDR3, the DNA is TGTGCCAGCAGCGTAGAACAGGGGGCTAGATATGGCTACACCTTC. Encoded protein: CASSVEQGARYGYTF. The chain links TRBV9 to TRBJ1-2, with 9 bases lining up with TRBD1. CDR3 length: 15 amino acids. Looked up from germline, CDR1 is SGDLS and CDR2 is YYNGEE. V lost 0 bases, J lost 5 bases, and 5 bases stayed unmatched.

A few counts support this clone. This chain uses TRBV9 with TRBJ2-5; 13 bases match TRBD2. The V segment lost 3 bases and the J segment 11 bases; nucleotides outside the gene matches: 4. The CDR3 length is 13 residues. Germline CDR1 reads SGDLS; CDR2 reads YYNGEE. CDR3 sequence reads: CASSAGLAGEQYF. CDR3 sequence (DNA): TGTGCCAGCAGCGCCGGACTAGCGGGGGAGCAGTACTTC.

This clone came up a few times. The chain joins TRBV27 to TRBJ2-1; a weak D match, TRBD1 (5 bases). This CDR3 comprises 14 residues. V dropped 5 bases and J dropped 9 bases, with 17 bases sitting between them. CDR1 is MNHEY, CDR2 SMNVEV, per germline (reference sequence). The CDR3 region has the DNA TGTGCCAGCAGTCCCAGGACATTTTCACGTGAGCAGTTCTTC. It translates to CASSPRTFSREQFF.

The rearrangement links TRBV5-1 to TRBJ1-2; D is unresolved. V dropped 0 bases and J dropped 7 bases, with 16 bases sitting between them. The CDR3 length is 15 residues. Germline values: CDR1 SGHRS, CDR2 YFSETQ. The CDR3 sequence: CASSLEGRRLGGYTF. CDR3 DNA: TGCGCCAGCAGCTTGGAAGGACGGAGGTTGGGTGGCTACACCTTC.

This chain uses TRBV5-6 with TRBJ2-7; weak D call: TRBD2 (6 bases). Looked up from germline, CDR1 is SGHDT and CDR2 is YYEEEE. V was cut by 5 bases and J by 4 bases, with 16 bases left in between. The CDR3 runs 14 residues. In nucleotides, the CDR3 is TGTGCCAGCAGTCTCCGTGGTAGCGGATACGAGCAGTACTTC. Encoded protein: CASSLRGSGYEQYF.

V gene TRBV7-9 combines with J gene TRBJ2-3; D may be TRBD2 (6 bases). Germline V gene data show CDR1 as SEHNR and CDR2 as FQNEAQ (reference sequence). The length of the CDR3 is 17 residues. V shed 2 bases and J shed 0 bases, with 15 bases lying between them. Written as DNA, the CDR3 is TGTGCCAGCAGCTTATCCCGAACTAGCAGGAGCACAGATACGCAGTATTTT. Its protein product is CASSLSRTSRSTDTQYF.

By share, this clone counts as medium-sized. This chain connects TRBV28 to TRBJ2-7; a possible D gene is TRBD2 (6 bases). CDR3 length: 14 residues. V was clipped by 1 base and J by 5 bases, with 12 bases between them. Germline CDR1 MDHEN, CDR2 SYDVKM. The CDR3 DNA is TGTGCCAGCAGTTTATTAGCGGAGGCCCACGAGCAGTACTTC. Its protein is CASSLLAEAHEQYF.

J is TRBJ2-3 and V is TRBV6-1; perhaps TRBD1 as D (6 bases). Germline V lookup: CDR1 MNHNS, CDR2 SASEGT. The CDR3 length is 13 residues. The V end lost 7 bases, the J end lost 1 base, and 9 bases lay between the germline ends. The CDR3 DNA follows: TGTGCCAGCACCCGGACAGGCACAGATACGCAGTATTTT. As protein: CASTRTGTDTQYF.

Only one count was recorded for this clone. The chain couples TRBV28 to TRBJ1-4; 7 bases are shared with TRBD1. Germline CDR1 reads MDHEN; CDR2 reads SYDVKM. This CDR3 contains 17 residues. Germline trimming cut 2 bases from V and 3 bases from J; bases unmatched to any gene: 9. The CDR3 is CASSLDPGQTSNEKLFF. The CDR3 bases are TGTGCCAGCAGTTTAGACCCGGGACAGACTTCTAATGAAAAACTGTTTTTT.

This clone was detected a few times. V usage is TRBV5-6 and J usage is TRBJ2-2, with 9 bases identical to TRBD1. Germline loops: CDR1 SGHDT, CDR2 YYEEEE. Trimming at V came to 5 bases and at J to 6 bases, leaving 8 bases not matched to a gene. The CDR3 has 15 amino acids. CDR3 in amino acids: CASRKQGARAGELFF. The DNA of the CDR3 is TGTGCCAGCAGAAAACAGGGGGCGAGGGCCGGGGAGCTGTTTTTT.

This chain joins TRBV27 and TRBJ1-5; 7 nucleotides align to TRBD1. The ends lost 5 bases at V and 1 base at J; junction bases unmatched: 8. This CDR3 comprises 16 residues. Per germline, CDR1 MNHEY and CDR2 SMNVEV (reference sequence). CDR3: CASSPLRDRSNQPQHF. The CDR3 nucleotides read TGTGCCAGCAGTCCACTCCGGGACAGAAGCAATCAGCCCCAGCATTTT.

The chain is built from TRBV6-6 and TRBJ2-5, with unresolved D. The J call is doubtful: the DNA matches TRBJ2-7 better. Germline-derived CDR1 and CDR2 are MNHNY and SVGAGI (reference sequence). This CDR3 spans 15 amino acids. CDR3 protein: CASSYTLTSSYEQYF. In DNA form, the CDR3 reads TGTGCCAGCAGTTACACCTTGACAAGCTCCTACGAGCAGTACTTC.

The rearrangement links TRBV6-5 to TRBJ1-4; D is possibly TRBD1 (5 bases). The CDR3 runs 13 residues. Germline-derived CDR1 and CDR2 are MNHEY and SVGAGI. V lost 7 bases and J lost 8, with 14 bases in between. The CDR3 reads CASTPMGGEKLFF. The CDR3, as DNA: TGTGCCAGCACCCCGATGGGGGGGGAAAAACTGTTTTTT.

The V and J genes are TRBV7-7 and TRBJ2-1, with TRBD2 matching over 15 bases. CDR3 length equals 16 residues. The V gene end was trimmed by 5 bases and the J gene end by 7 bases; junction bases not matched to a gene: 6. The germline V gene encodes CDR1 SSHAT and CDR2 FNYEAQ (reference sequence). The CDR3 sequence is CASSLGLAGGDNEQFF. CDR3 sequence (DNA): TGTGCCAGCAGCCTAGGACTAGCGGGAGGGGATAATGAGCAGTTCTTC. Full variable domain (missing parts from reference TRBV7-7 and TRBJ2-1): GAGVSQSPRYKVTKRGQDVTLRCDPISSHATLYWYQQALGQGPEFLTYFNYEAQPDKSGLPSDRFSAERPEGSISTLTIQRTEQRDSAMYRCASSLGLAGGDNEQFFGPGTRLTVL.

This clone is medium-sized (0.01 to 0.1%). The V call is TRBV5-5, the J call TRBJ2-4; possible D gene TRBD1, 5 bases. CDR3 length: 13 residues. Trimming took 2 bases from V and 6 from J, leaving 9 bases between them. Germline V lookup: CDR1 SGHKS, CDR2 YYEKEE (reference sequence). The CDR3 spells CASSLQTVNIQYF. The CDR3 DNA is TGTGCCAGCAGCTTACAGACAGTAAACATTCAGTACTTC.

The chain employs TRBV19 and TRBJ2-5, with D perhaps matching TRBD2 (5 bases). TRBJ2-7 matches the DNA end more closely, so the J call is doubtful. CDR1 is LNHDA and CDR2 is SQIVND in the germline V gene (reference sequence). The CDR3 extends over 18 amino acids. The CDR3 DNA sequence: TGTGCCAGTAGTATGCGGCTGTTCTCGCGGGCGTCCCTCGGCGAGCAGTACTTC. It is translated as CASSMRLFSRASLGEQYF.

J is TRBJ2-7 and V is TRBV30, with 9 bases lining up with TRBD2. CDR3 length equals 15 residues. With 3 bases clipped from V and 4 bases from J, the junction kept 10 bases outside the gene matches. Germline CDR1 is GTSNPN and CDR2 is SVGIG (reference sequence). CDR3 nucleotides: TGTGCCTGGAGCTCTCGGCGGGAGGGTTTGTACGAGCAGTACTTC. Translating it yields CAWSSRREGLYEQYF. The full variable domain, its missing parts supplied by reference TRBV30 and TRBJ2-7, is SQTIHQWPATLVQPVGSPLSLECTVEGTSNPNLYWYRQAAGRGLQLLFYSVGIGQISSEVPQNLSASRPQDRQFILSSKKLLLSDSGFYLCAWSSRREGLYEQYFGPGTRLTVT.

The V and J genes are TRBV6-5 and TRBJ2-7, with 8 bases aligning to TRBD1. The CDR3 runs to 16 residues. CDR1 is MNHEY, CDR2 SVGAGI, per germline. Trimming cost V 3 bases and J 5 bases; bases outside gene matches: 12. The CDR3 nucleotides are TGTGCCAGCAGTTATTCCCCAGGACAGGGTAACCACGAGCAGTACTTC. Translated: CASSYSPGQGNHEQYF.

The rearrangement joins TRBV6-5 to TRBJ1-3, with 7 bases identical to TRBD1. CDR3 size: 15 residues. CDR1 and CDR2 (germline): MNHEY, SVGAGI. V lost 5 bases and J lost 5; bases outside the gene matches: 9. CDR3 sequence (DNA): TGTGCCAGCAGTAAGACAGGGTTGGGGAGAAACACCATATATTTT. Its translation: CASSKTGLGRNTIYF.

This chain links TRBV7-6 with TRBJ2-7, with 12 bases fitting TRBD2. Germline CDR1 SGHVS, CDR2 FNYEAQ. Trimming cost V 3 bases and J 4 bases; bases outside gene matches: 4. The CDR3 loop spans 15 amino acids. The CDR3 DNA is TGTGCCAGCAGCTTGGAGACTAGCGGGAGTTACGAGCAGTACTTC. Amino acid sequence: CASSLETSGSYEQYF. The whole variable domain, remainder taken from reference TRBV7-6 and TRBJ2-7, is GAGVSQSPRYKVTKRGQDVALRCDPISGHVSLYWYRQALGQGPEFLTYFNYEAQQDKSGLPNDRFSAERPEGSISTLTIQRTEQRDSAMYRCASSLETSGSYEQYFGPGTRLTVT.

The chain links TRBV7-8 to TRBJ2-5, with unresolved D. This CDR3 spans 14 amino acids. In germline, CDR1 is SGHVS, CDR2 FQNEAQ. Deletions cut 8 bases from V and 7 bases from J, with 20 bases between. The CDR3 DNA is TGTGCCAGCCTTGAGCAGGCCAAACTCGGGACCCAGTACTTC. It is translated as CASLEQAKLGTQYF.

The genes are TRBV29-1 and TRBJ2-2; 8 bases are shared with TRBD1. The CDR3 runs to 15 residues. The germline V gene has CDR1 SQVTM and CDR2 ANQGSEA. After removal of 7 bases from V and 2 bases from J, the junction contained 9 bases not matched to a gene. The CDR3 sequence: CSGGGTGTNTGELFF. The CDR3 DNA reads as TGCAGCGGTGGGGGGACAGGCACTAACACCGGGGAGCTGTTTTTT.

This chain uses TRBV28 with TRBJ2-2; 11 nucleotides line up with TRBD1. Germline trimming cut 5 bases from V and 4 bases from J; bases unmatched to any gene: 3. CDR3 length: 15 amino acids. Germline V CDR1 and CDR2: MDHEN, SYDVKM. The CDR3 region is CASSGQGAGTGELFF. The CDR3, as DNA: TGTGCCAGCAGTGGACAGGGGGCGGGCACCGGGGAGCTGTTTTTT. The whole variable domain, filled in from reference TRBV28 and TRBJ2-2, reads DVKVTQSSRYLVKRTGEKVFLECVQDMDHENMFWYRQDPGLGLRLIYFSYDVKMKEKGDIPEGYSVSREKKERFSLILESASTNQTSMYLCASSGQGAGTGELFFGEGSRLTVL.